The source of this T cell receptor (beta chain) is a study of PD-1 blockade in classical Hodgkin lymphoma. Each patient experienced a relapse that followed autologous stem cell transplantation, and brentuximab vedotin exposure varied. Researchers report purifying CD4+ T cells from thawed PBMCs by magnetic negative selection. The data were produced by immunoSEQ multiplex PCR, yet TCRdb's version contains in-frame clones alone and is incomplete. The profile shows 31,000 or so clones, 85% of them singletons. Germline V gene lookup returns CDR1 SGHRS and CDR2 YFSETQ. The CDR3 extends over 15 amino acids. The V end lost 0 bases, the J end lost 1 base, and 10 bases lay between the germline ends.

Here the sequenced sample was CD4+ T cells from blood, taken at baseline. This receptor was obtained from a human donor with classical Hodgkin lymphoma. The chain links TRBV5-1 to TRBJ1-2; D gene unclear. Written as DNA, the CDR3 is TGCGCCAGCAGCTTGGAAGCAGGTTTTAACTATGGCTACACCTTC. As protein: CASSLEAGFNYGYTF.